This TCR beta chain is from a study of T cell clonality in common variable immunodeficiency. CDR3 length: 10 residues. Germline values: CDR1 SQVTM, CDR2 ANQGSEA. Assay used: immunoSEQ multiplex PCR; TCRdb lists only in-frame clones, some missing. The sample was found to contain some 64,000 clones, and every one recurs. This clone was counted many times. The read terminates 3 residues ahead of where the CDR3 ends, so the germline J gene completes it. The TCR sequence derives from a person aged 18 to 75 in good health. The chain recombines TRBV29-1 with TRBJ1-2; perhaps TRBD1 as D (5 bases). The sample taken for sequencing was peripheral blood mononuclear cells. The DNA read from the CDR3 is TGCAGCGTTGATTCAGGGCAC. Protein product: CSVDSGH. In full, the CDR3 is CSVDSGHYTF.